This record looks at one TCR beta chain sequence and its context. The antigen is unknown. The source of the sample is a study of CD8 T cells in ankylosing spondylitis. As the method for making TCR beta libraries, quantitative 5'-RACE with molecular barcodes was used. One entry per CDR3 protein results from TCRdb running MiXCR on the 5' RACE reads. The sample shows 700,000 or so distinct CDR3 sequences, roughly 19% of them seen only once. Study conclusions and caveats: Among TCR beta sequences, a motif of fewer than 10 highly homologous variants appeared characteristic of ankylosing spondylitis blood. A CD8+ phenotype characterized the disease-linked clones, which were relatively rare in peripheral blood. Reportedly, matched ankylosing spondylitis synovial fluid was significantly enriched for disease-linked clones.

The sample taken for sequencing was blood, either unsorted or a sorted T cell fraction (not recorded which). This TCR derives from a male donor with ankylosing spondylitis.

The CDR3 region is CASSYSGQGDQETQYF. In DNA, the CDR3 is TGTGCCAGCAGTTACTCCGGACAGGGGGACCAAGAGACCCAGTACTTC. The rearrangement joins TRBV6-2 or TRBV6-3 to TRBJ2-5; TRBD1 matches at 10 bases. The CDR3 extends over 16 amino acids. From germline, CDR1 is MNHEY and CDR2 SVGEGT. V lost 0 bases to trimming and J lost 0 bases; unmatched junction nucleotides: 1.